These T cell receptor beta chains were read from a single sample in a study of T-cell memory formation after mild COVID-19. TCRdb analysed the 5' RACE reads with MiXCR anew, one entry per CDR3 protein. Of approximately 570,000 distinct CDR3 sequences in the sample, more than 15% are singletons; the top ten hold 12%. The sample taken for sequencing was PBMCs or a T cell subset sorted from them (not recorded which). All receptors derive from an adult woman who had mild COVID-19 (a few samples of this study predate the infection). Cell type and time point are not known. CDR3s include the opening cysteine and the closing phenylalanine or tryptophan. D genes are given only for firm matches. Not every row has a clone size; where given, it reads once, few, many or a size class.

>-|-|TRBJ2-1|TRBV6-2/TRBV6-3
TGTGCCAGCAGTTACTCAATTAGGGACAATGAGCAGTTCTTC
CASSYSIRDNEQFF
>-|few|TRBJ2-7|TRBV6-5
TGTGCCAGCAGTGGGCTCTACGAGCAGTACTTC
CASSGLYEQYF
>TRBD2|few|TRBJ2-3|TRBV4-2
TGTGCCAGCAGCCAAGTCCTAGCGGAGGGGAGCACAGATACGCAGTATTTT
CASSQVLAEGSTDTQYF
>TRBD2|-|TRBJ2-7|TRBV11-3
TGTGCCAGCAGCCGACTAGCGACAACCTACGAGCAGTACTTC
CASSRLATTYEQYF
>TRBD2|once|TRBJ2-5|TRBV20-1
TGCAGTGCTAGAGTTTCAAGAGCGGGGAACCAAGAGACCCAGTACTTC
CSARVSRAGNQETQYF
>-|few|TRBJ2-1|TRBV5-1
TGCGCCAGCAGCTTGCGACACTACAATGAGCAGTTCTTC
CASSLRHYNEQFF
>-|-|TRBJ2-7|TRBV6-2/TRBV6-3
TGTGCCAGCAGTCAAAAGGCGGAGGGGTCCTACTACGAGCAGTACTTC
CASSQKAEGSYYEQYF
>-|few|TRBJ1-1|TRBV19
TGTGCCAGTAGTGTGGGAGGGCCCGCATCCAACACTGAAGCTTTCTTT
CASSVGGPASNTEAFF
>TRBD1|once|TRBJ1-5|TRBV30
TGTGCCTGGAGTGGAGGGACAGTCAGATTGCCCCAGCATTTT
CAWSGGTVRLPQHF
>-|-|TRBJ1-5|TRBV6-6
TGTGCCAGCCACCGGGACAGCAATCAGCCCCAGCATTTT
CASHRDSNQPQHF
>-|few|TRBJ2-3|TRBV29-1
TGCAGCGGAAAAGGAAGCAGAGGGGGGCATAACGCAGATACGCAGTATTTT
CSGKGSRGGHNADTQYF
>TRBD2|-|TRBJ2-1|TRBV5-1
TGCGCCAGCACCCCTAGCGGGAGGACCTACAATGAGCAGTTCTTC
CASTPSGRTYNEQFF
>-|few|TRBJ2-2|TRBV24-1
TGTGCCACCAGTGATTTCGAACCCGGGGAGCTGTTTTTT
CATSDFEPGELFF
>-|few|TRBJ2-7|TRBV2
TGTGCCAGCAGTCGCGGACGGAACGGCTACGAGCAGTACTTC
CASSRGRNGYEQYF
>-|-|TRBJ2-1|TRBV6-2/TRBV6-3
TGTGCCAGCAGCCGCCCGCTAGCGTTCAATGAGCAGTTCTTC
CASSRPLAFNEQFF
>TRBD2|few|TRBJ2-3|TRBV7-2
TGTGCCAGCAGCCTAAGCGGGAGTGTTTGGGATACGCAGTATTTT
CASSLSGSVWDTQYF